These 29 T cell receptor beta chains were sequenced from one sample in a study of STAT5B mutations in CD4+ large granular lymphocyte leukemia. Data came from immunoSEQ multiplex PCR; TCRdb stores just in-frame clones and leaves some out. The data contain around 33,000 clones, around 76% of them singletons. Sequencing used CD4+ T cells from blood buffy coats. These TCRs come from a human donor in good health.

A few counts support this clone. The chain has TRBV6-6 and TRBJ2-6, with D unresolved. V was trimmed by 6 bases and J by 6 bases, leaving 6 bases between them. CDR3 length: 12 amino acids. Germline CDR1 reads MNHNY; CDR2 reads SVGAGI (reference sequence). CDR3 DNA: TGTGCCAGCAGGCCGGAGGCCAACGTCCTGACTTTC. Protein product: CASRPEANVLTF.

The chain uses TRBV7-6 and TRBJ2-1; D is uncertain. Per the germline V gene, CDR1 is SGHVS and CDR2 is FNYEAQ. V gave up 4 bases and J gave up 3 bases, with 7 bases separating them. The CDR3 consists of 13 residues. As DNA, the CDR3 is TGTGCCAGCAGCTCCCAACGCTACAATGAGCAGTTCTTC. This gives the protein CASSSQRYNEQFF. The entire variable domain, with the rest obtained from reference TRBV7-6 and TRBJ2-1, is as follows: GAGVSQSPRYKVTKRGQDVALRCDPISGHVSLYWYRQALGQGPEFLTYFNYEAQQDKSGLPNDRFSAERPEGSISTLTIQRTEQRDSAMYRCASSSQRYNEQFFGPGTRLTVL.

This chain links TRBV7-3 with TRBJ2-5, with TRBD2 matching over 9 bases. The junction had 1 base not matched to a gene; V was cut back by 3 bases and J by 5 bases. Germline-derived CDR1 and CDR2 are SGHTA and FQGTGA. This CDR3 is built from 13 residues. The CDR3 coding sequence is TGTGCCAGCAGCTTGCGGGAGGGCGAGACCCAGTACTTC. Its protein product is CASSLREGETQYF.

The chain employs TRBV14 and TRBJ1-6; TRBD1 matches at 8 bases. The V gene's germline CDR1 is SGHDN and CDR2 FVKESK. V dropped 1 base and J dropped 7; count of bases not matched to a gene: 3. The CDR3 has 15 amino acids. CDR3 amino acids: CASSQGQGKNSPLHF. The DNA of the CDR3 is TGTGCCAGCAGCCAAGGACAGGGGAAAAATTCACCCCTCCACTTT.

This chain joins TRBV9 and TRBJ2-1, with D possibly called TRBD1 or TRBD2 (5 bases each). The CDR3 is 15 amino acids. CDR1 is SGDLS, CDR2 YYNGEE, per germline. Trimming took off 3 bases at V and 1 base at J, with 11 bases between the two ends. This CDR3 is CASSAGTLSYNEQFF. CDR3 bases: TGTGCCAGCAGCGCCGGGACGTTGTCCTACAATGAGCAGTTCTTC. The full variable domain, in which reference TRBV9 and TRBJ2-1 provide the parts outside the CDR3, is DSGVTQTPKHLITATGQRVTLRCSPRSGDLSVYWYQQSLDQGLQFLIQYYNGEERAKGNILERFSAQQFPDLHSELNLSSLELGDSALYFCASSAGTLSYNEQFFGPGTRLTVL.

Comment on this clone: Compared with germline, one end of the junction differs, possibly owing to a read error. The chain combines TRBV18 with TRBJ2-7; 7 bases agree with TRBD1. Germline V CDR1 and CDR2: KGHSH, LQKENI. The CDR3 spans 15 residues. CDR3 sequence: CASSLSGQDLSGQYF. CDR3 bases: TGTGCCAGCTCACTCTCCGGACAGGATCTTTCCGGGCAGTATTTC.

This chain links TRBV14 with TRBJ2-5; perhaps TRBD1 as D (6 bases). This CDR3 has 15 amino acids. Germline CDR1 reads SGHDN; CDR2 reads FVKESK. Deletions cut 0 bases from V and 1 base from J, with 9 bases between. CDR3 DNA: TGTGCCAGCAGCCAAGAGGCCAGGGGCCAAGAGACCCAGTACTTC. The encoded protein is CASSQEARGQETQYF.

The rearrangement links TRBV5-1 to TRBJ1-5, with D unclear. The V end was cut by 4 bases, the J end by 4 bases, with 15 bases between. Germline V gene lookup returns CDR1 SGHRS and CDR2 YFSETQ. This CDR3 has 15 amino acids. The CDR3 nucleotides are TGCGCCAGCAGCCCTATTCCAGGTGAGAATCAGCCCCAGCATTTT. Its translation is CASSPIPGENQPQHF.

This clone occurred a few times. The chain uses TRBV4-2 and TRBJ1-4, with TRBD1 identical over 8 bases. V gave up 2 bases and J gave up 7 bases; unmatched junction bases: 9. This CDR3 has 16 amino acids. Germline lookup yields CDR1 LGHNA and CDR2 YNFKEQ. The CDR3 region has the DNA TGTGCCAGCAGCCAAAGCACAGGGGGAGAAGGTGAAAAACTGTTTTTT. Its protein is CASSQSTGGEGEKLFF.

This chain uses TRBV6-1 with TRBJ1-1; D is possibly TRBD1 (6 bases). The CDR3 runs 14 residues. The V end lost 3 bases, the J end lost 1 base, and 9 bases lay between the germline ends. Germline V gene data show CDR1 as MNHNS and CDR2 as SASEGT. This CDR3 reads CASSEPGQNTEAFF. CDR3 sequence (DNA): TGTGCCAGCAGTGAGCCGGGACAGAACACTGAAGCTTTCTTT.

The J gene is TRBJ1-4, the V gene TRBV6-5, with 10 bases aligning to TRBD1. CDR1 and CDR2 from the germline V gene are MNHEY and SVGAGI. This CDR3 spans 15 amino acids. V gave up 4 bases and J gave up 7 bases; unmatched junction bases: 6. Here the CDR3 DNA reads TGTGCCAGCAGTTCGACCGGGACAGGGGTTGAAAAACTGTTTTTT. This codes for CASSSTGTGVEKLFF.

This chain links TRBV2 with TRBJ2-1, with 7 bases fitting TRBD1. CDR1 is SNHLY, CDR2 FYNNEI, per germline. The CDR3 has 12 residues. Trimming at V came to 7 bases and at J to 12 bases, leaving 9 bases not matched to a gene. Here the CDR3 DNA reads TGTGCCAGCACCGAGGTGGGACAGAGGCAGTTCTTC. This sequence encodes CASTEVGQRQFF.

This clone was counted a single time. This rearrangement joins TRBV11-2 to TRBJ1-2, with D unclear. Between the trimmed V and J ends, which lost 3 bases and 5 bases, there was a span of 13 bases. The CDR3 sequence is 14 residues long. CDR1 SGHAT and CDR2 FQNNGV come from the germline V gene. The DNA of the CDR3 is TGTGCCAGCAGCTTCGAGAGGGTTTTGTATGGCTACACCTTC. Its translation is CASSFERVLYGYTF.

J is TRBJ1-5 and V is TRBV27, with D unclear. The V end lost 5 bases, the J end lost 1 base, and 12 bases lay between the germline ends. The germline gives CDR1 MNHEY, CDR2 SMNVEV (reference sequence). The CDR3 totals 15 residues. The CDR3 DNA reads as TGTGCCAGCAGTCCCCGGACTGTCAGCAATCAGCCCCAGCATTTT. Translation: CASSPRTVSNQPQHF.

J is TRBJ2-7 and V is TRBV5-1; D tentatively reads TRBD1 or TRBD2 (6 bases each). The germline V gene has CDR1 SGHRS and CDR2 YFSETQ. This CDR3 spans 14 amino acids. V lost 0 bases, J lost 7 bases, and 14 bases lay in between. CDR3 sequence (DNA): TGCGCCAGCAGCTTGGCTTTAGGGGGGCTTGAGCAGTACTTC. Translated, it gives CASSLALGGLEQYF.

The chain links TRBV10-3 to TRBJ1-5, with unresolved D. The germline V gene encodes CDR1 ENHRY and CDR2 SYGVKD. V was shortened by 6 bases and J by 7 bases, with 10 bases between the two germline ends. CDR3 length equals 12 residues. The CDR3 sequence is CAISPDNQPQHF. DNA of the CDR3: TGTGCCATCAGCCCCGACAACCAGCCCCAGCATTTT.

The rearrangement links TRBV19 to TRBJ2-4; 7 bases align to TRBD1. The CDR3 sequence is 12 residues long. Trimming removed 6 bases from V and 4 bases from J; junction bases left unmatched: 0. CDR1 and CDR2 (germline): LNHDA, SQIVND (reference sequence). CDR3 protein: CASRGQKNIQYF. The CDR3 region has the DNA TGTGCCAGTAGGGGACAGAAAAACATTCAGTACTTC.

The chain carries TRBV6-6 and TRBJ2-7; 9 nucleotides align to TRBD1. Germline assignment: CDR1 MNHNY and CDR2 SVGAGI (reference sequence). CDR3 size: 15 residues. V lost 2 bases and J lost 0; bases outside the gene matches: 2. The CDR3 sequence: CASSYGGQGSYEQYF. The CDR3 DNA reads TGTGCCAGCAGTTACGGGGGACAGGGCTCCTACGAGCAGTACTTC.

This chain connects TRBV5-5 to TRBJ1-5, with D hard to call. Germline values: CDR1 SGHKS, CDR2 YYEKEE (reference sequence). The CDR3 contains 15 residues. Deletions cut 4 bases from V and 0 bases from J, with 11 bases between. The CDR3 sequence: CASSGVPYSNQPQHF. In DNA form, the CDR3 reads TGTGCCAGCAGCGGGGTCCCCTATAGCAATCAGCCCCAGCATTTT.

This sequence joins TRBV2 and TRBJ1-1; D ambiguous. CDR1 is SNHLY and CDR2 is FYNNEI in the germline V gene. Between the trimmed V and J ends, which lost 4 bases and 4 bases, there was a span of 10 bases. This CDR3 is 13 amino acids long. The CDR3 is CASSVVVTTEAFF. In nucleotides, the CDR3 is TGTGCCAGCAGTGTCGTGGTTACCACTGAAGCTTTCTTT.

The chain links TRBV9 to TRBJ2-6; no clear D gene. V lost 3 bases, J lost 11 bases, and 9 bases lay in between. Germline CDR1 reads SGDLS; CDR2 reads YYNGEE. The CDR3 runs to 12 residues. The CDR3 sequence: CASSEPLDVLTF. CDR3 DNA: TGTGCCAGCAGCGAGCCCCTGGACGTCCTGACTTTC.

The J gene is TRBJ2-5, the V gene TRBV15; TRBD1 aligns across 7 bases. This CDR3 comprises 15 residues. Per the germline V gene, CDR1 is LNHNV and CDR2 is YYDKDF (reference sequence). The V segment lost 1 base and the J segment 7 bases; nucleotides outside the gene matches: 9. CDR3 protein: CATSRVTGVGGTQYF. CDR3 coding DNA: TGTGCCACCAGCAGAGTTACAGGGGTAGGGGGGACCCAGTACTTC.

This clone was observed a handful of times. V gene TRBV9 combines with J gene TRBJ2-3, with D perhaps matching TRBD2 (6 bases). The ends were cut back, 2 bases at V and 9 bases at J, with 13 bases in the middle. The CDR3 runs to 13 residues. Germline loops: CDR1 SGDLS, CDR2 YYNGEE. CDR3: CASSVRPGDTQYF. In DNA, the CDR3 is TGTGCCAGCAGCGTTAGGCCGGGGGACACGCAGTATTTT.

For the CDR3, the DNA is TGTGCCAGCAGTGAGGCTAGCGGGAACACCGGGGAGCTGTTTTTT. Translating it yields CASSEASGNTGELFF. The J gene is TRBJ2-2, the V gene TRBV6-4; TRBD2 aligns across 7 bases. Losses at the gene ends were 3 bases for V and 1 base for J; bases not matched to a gene: 2. There are 15 residues in the CDR3. Germline lookup yields CDR1 MRHNA and CDR2 SNTAGT.

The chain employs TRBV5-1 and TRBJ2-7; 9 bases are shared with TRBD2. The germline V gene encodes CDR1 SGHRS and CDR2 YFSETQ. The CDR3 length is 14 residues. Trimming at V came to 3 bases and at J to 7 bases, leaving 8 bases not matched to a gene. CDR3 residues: CASSWIAGAREQYF. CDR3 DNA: TGCGCCAGCAGCTGGATAGCGGGAGCTAGAGAGCAGTACTTC.

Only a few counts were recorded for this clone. The CDR3 nucleotides read TGTGCCAGCTCACCCACAGGGGATGGCTACACCTTC. The encoded protein is CASSPTGDGYTF. This chain joins TRBV18 and TRBJ1-2; 7 bases fit TRBD1. V was pared by 3 bases and J by 6 bases, with 1 base of the junction left unmatched. Looked up from germline, CDR1 is KGHSH and CDR2 is LQKENI. The CDR3 totals 12 residues.

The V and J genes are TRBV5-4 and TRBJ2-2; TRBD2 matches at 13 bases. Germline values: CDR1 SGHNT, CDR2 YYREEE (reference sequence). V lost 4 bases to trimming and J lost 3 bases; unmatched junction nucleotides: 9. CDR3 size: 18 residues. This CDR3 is CASSPRTSGGLDTGELFF. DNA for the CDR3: TGTGCCAGCAGCCCACGGACTAGCGGGGGCCTAGACACCGGGGAGCTGTTTTTT.

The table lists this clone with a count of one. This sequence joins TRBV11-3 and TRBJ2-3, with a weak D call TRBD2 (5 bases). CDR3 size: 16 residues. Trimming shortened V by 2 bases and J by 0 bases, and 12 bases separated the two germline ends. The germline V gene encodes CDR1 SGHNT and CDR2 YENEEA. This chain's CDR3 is CASSLYGGSSTDTQYF. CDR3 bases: TGTGCCAGCAGCTTATATGGAGGCTCTAGCACAGATACGCAGTATTTT.

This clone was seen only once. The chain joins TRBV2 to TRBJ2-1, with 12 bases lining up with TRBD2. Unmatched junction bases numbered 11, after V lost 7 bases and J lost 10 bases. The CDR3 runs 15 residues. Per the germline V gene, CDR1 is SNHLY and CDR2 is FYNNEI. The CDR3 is CASTLSSGRAREQFF. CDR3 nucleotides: TGTGCCAGCACTCTGTCTAGCGGGAGGGCCAGGGAGCAGTTCTTC.